A selection of T cell receptor beta chains follows, all from one sample in a study of PD-L1 blockade in urothelial cancer. The data were produced by immunoSEQ multiplex PCR, yet TCRdb's version contains in-frame clones alone and is incomplete. The sample yields 50,000 or so clones, 70% to 90% seen once. This specimen was PBMCs, taken around atezolizumab (anti-PD-L1) treatment. All receptors derive from a man aged 55 to 70 with urothelial cancer. CDR3s include the opening cysteine and the closing phenylalanine or tryptophan. D genes are given only for firm matches. Clone size appears in some rows only: once, few, many, or a class for an expanded clone.

J | D | length | V | size | DNA | CDR3
TRBJ1-5 | TRBD1 | 14 | TRBV18 | . | TGTGCCAGCGCCGGGACAGGGGGCAATCAGCCCCAGCATTTT | CASAGTGGNQPQHF
TRBJ2-5 | . | 12 | TRBV30 | once | TGTGCCTGGAGTGTTGTGGAGACCACCCAGTACTTC | CAWSVVETTQYF
TRBJ2-7 | TRBD1 | 14 | TRBV28 | . | TGTGCCAGCGGCTCGACAGGGTCGCTCCACGAGCAGTACTTC | CASGSTGSLHEQYF
TRBJ1-1 | . | 14 | TRBV10-2 | . | TGCGCCAGCACCGATGACAGACTCGAGCCTGAAGCTTTCTTT | CASTDDRLEPEAFF
TRBJ1-2 | . | 12 | TRBV30 | . | TGTGCCTGGAGTTGGGGGGACTATGGCTACACCTTC | CAWSWGDYGYTF
TRBJ1-5 | . | 15 | TRBV5-6 | . | TGTGCCAGCAGTCTAGGGGTATCGGGCAATCAGCCCCAGCATTTT | CASSLGVSGNQPQHF
TRBJ1-1 | . | 16 | TRBV19 | . | TGTGCCAGTAGTCCCTGGGGAGCGCACCCTAGGACTGAAGCTTTCTTT | CASSPWGAHPRTEAFF
TRBJ2-7 | TRBD2 | 13 | TRBV29-1 | . | TGCAGCGCCGAAAGAGGGGAGGGTTACGAGCAGTACTTC | CSAERGEGYEQYF
TRBJ2-3 | . | 13 | TRBV2 | once | TGTGCCAGCAGTGTGGGCAGAACAGATACGCAGTATTTT | CASSVGRTDTQYF
TRBJ1-1 | TRBD1 | 14 | TRBV4-1 | . | TGCGCCAGCAGCCAAACACAAGGGGGCGAGATAGCTTTCTTT | CASSQTQGGEIAFF
TRBJ2-7 | TRBD1 | 15 | TRBV18 | . | TGTGCCAGCTCTCCATCGACAGGGAAGGGCTACGAGCAGTACTTC | CASSPSTGKGYEQYF
TRBJ1-1 | TRBD1 | 13 | TRBV29-1 | . | TGCAGCGTAACGACAGGGGGGAACACTGAAGCTTTCTTT | CSVTTGGNTEAFF
TRBJ1-1 | TRBD1 | 14 | TRBV9 | . | TGTGCCAGCAGCTCTCCAGGGGGTAACACTGAAGCTTTCTTT | CASSSPGGNTEAFF
TRBJ2-3 | TRBD2 | 15 | TRBV7-9 | once | TGTGCCAGCAGCTATACTAGCGGGGGTACAGATACGCAGTATTTT | CASSYTSGGTDTQYF
TRBJ2-5 | . | 13 | TRBV18 | . | TGTGCCAGCTCATCGGTGGGGCCAGAGACCCAGTACTTC | CASSSVGPETQYF
TRBJ2-7 | TRBD1 | 18 | TRBV4-2 | . | TGTGCCAGCAGCCAGATTGGGCGGACAGGGCGAGTGGGTTACGAGCAGTACTTC | CASSQIGRTGRVGYEQYF
TRBJ1-3 | . | 14 | TRBV9 | . | TGTGCCAGCAGCGTAGAGGGGGCTGGAAACACCATATATTTT | CASSVEGAGNTIYF
TRBJ1-1 | TRBD1 | 15 | TRBV30 | . | TGTGCCTGGAGTAAACGGGACAGGACTTACACTGAAGCTTTCTTT | CAWSKRDRTYTEAFF
TRBJ1-2 | . | 13 | TRBV9 | . | TGTGCCAGCAGCTTAAAGACAGGTACTGGCTACACCTTC | CASSLKTGTGYTF
TRBJ2-1 | TRBD2 | 16 | TRBV7-3 | . | TGTGCCAGCAGACCTGGAATAGCGAGCGGGGAAAATGAGCAGTTCTTC | CASRPGIASGENEQFF
TRBJ2-7 | . | 13 | TRBV18 | . | TGTGCCAGCTCGGGGGACACCCGGATCGAGCAGTACTTC | CASSGDTRIEQYF
TRBJ2-5 | TRBD2 | 14 | TRBV29-1 | . | TGCAGCTCTTGGACTAGCGGGAGTGGAGAGACCCAGTACTTC | CSSWTSGSGETQYF
TRBJ2-1 | . | 15 | TRBV6-1 | once | TGTGCCAGCAGTGGGGCCCGCCTTGGTTCTTCGCGGGCGTTCTTC | CASSGARLGSSRAFF
TRBJ1-1 | TRBD1 | 16 | TRBV7-2 | . | TGTGCCAGCAGCTTACGGCCGGGACAGACGAACACTGAAGCTTTCTTT | CASSLRPGQTNTEAFF
TRBJ2-3 | . | 14 | TRBV7-3 | . | TGTGCCAGCAGCTTGGCGGGGAAAACAGATACGCAGTATTTT | CASSLAGKTDTQYF
TRBJ2-5 | . | 14 | TRBV30 | . | TGTGCCTGTTCGACTTCAGGGGCAGGGGAGACCCAGTACTTC | CACSTSGAGETQYF
TRBJ2-1 | TRBD2 | 14 | TRBV19 | . | TGTGCCAGTAAAAGCGGGAGCTCCTACAATGAGCAGTTCTTC | CASKSGSSYNEQFF
TRBJ2-3 | TRBD1 | 13 | TRBV18 | . | TGTGCCAGCTCACCTAACAGGGGAGATACGCAGTATTTT | CASSPNRGDTQYF
TRBJ1-2 | TRBD1 | 14 | TRBV4-1 | . | TGCGCCAGCAGTCCACAGGGGGTTAACTATGGCTACACCTTC | CASSPQGVNYGYTF
TRBJ2-1 | . | 19 | TRBV4-1 | . | TGCGCCAGCAGCCAAGATCTAAGGCCTCGGCGAATATTGACTGTTGAGCAGTTCTTC | CASSQDLRPRRILTVEQFF
TRBJ2-7 | TRBD1 | 13 | TRBV29-1 | once | TGCAGCGTTGTCAGGGGGCTGATGGACGAGCAGTACTTC | CSVVRGLMDEQYF
TRBJ1-1 | . | 15 | TRBV11-2 | once | TGTGCCAGCAGCTTAGTAGGCAGGGAGAACACTGAAGCTTTCTTT | CASSLVGRENTEAFF
TRBJ2-4 | . | 14 | TRBV5-4 | . | TGTGCCAGCAGCTTGGTGGACAGCAAAAACATTCAGTACTTC | CASSLVDSKNIQYF
TRBJ2-2 | TRBD1 | 14 | TRBV10-3 | once | TGTGCCATCCGTGGACAGGGGGGGACCGGGGAGCTGTTTTTT | CAIRGQGGTGELFF
TRBJ2-3 | . | 12 | TRBV19 | . | TGTGCCAGTAGCCCAAGGGGCTTCGCGCAGTATTTT | CASSPRGFAQYF
TRBJ1-1 | . | 13 | TRBV6-6 | . | TGTGCCAGCAGTTACCCGGCGACGGAGGAAGCTTTCTTT | CASSYPATEEAFF
TRBJ2-1 | . | 14 | TRBV6-1 | . | TGTGCCAGCACTGAACAGGGCGGTTACAATGAGCAGTTCTTC | CASTEQGGYNEQFF
TRBJ1-2 | . | 11 | TRBV15 | . | TGTGCCACCAGTAGGAGGGAGGGCTACACCTTC | CATSRREGYTF
TRBJ2-1 | . | 15 | TRBV5-1 | . | TGCGCCAGCAGCTTGGATGGGCTCACCTCGGCCGGGGTGTTCTTC | CASSLDGLTSAGVFF
TRBJ2-2 | . | 17 | TRBV4-1 | . | TGCGCCAGCAGCCACTCAGGGATCAATCAGGACACCGGGGAGCTGTTTTTT | CASSHSGINQDTGELFF
TRBJ2-1 | TRBD2 | 13 | TRBV6-5 | . | TGTGCCAGCACCCGCCCGGGGGGGAATGAGCAGTTCTTC | CASTRPGGNEQFF
TRBJ2-1 | TRBD2 | 14 | TRBV10-3 | . | TGTGCCATCAAGCGGGAAGTGTCCTACAATGAGCAGTTCTTC | CAIKREVSYNEQFF
TRBJ1-1 | . | 12 | TRBV2 | once | TGTGCCAGCAGAGACAGGAACACTGAAGCTTTCTTT | CASRDRNTEAFF
TRBJ2-2 | TRBD1 | 17 | TRBV19 | . | TGTGCCAGTAGTATACGCCTGGGGACAGGGGGCACCGGGGAGCTGTTTTTT | CASSIRLGTGGTGELFF
TRBJ2-1 | TRBD2 | 14 | TRBV28 | . | TGTGCCAGCAGTCGGGCTAGCGGGAGAAATGAGCAGTTCTTC | CASSRASGRNEQFF
TRBJ2-5 | TRBD1 | 15 | TRBV5-4 | . | TGTGCCAGCAGCATGGGACAGGTTTTGGGAGAGACCCAGTACTTC | CASSMGQVLGETQYF
TRBJ2-1 | TRBD1 | 19 | TRBV28 | . | TGTGCCAGCAGTTTCCGGACAGGGGGCGCTTTTGAGGCCTACAATGAGCAGTTCTTC | CASSFRTGGAFEAYNEQFF
TRBJ2-7 | TRBD2 | 17 | TRBV5-1 | . | TGCGCCAGCAGCTCTCCCAGGGCTAGCGGGAGTTCCTACGAGCAGTACTTC | CASSSPRASGSSYEQYF
TRBJ2-7 | TRBD1 | 15 | TRBV14 | . | TGTGCCAGCAGCCAGGACAGGGAACTGACCTACGAGCAGTACTTC | CASSQDRELTYEQYF
TRBJ1-3 | . | 15 | TRBV5-1 | . | TGCGCCAGCAGCTTGGTGGGACAACCATTAAACACCATATATTTT | CASSLVGQPLNTIYF
TRBJ2-3 | TRBD2 | 19 | TRBV4-1 | . | TGCGCCAGCAGCCAAGATCCCCCAGCGGGAGGTGGGTGGACAGATACGCAGTATTTT | CASSQDPPAGGGWTDTQYF
TRBJ2-7 | TRBD1 | 15 | TRBV7-7 | . | TGTGCTAGCAGCCCTCGGACAGGGGGCGGCTACGAGCAGTACTTC | CASSPRTGGGYEQYF
TRBJ2-2 | . | 13 | TRBV19 | . | TGTGCCAGTAGTCAGACAGCCACCGGGGAGCTGTTTTTT | CASSQTATGELFF
TRBJ2-2 | TRBD1 | 16 | TRBV4-2 | . | TGTGCCAGCAACAGCAACAGGGGCGCGAACACCGGGGAGCTGTTTTTT | CASNSNRGANTGELFF
TRBJ1-2 | TRBD1 | 16 | TRBV28 | . | TGTGCCAGCAGTTTTTTTTCTACAGGGGGCCTCTATGGCTACACCTTC | CASSFFSTGGLYGYTF
TRBJ2-1 | TRBD2 | 16 | TRBV10-3 | once | TGTGCCATCAAAAAAGGACTAGCGGGAGGAGAAAATGAGCAGTTCTTC | CAIKKGLAGGENEQFF